Each of the 26 T cell receptor beta chains below was sequenced from the same sample in a study of a mutant IDH1 vaccine in newly diagnosed glioma. Indicated time point: week 47, end of study. Every vaccine dose comprised 300 ug of mutant IDH1 20-mer peptide plus topical imiquimod. These TCRs' antigens remain unknown. Clones were sequenced by immunoSEQ multiplex PCR, and TCRdb holds only the in-frame ones, with some missing. This table holds about 34,000 clones, around nine tenths found once. Specimen: PBMCs, collected from a glioma patient whose treatment included an IDH1 peptide vaccine. The receptor set was obtained from a woman under 40 with glioma.

V and J are TRBV10-3 and TRBJ1-5; D is perhaps TRBD1 (5 bases). The CDR3 has 14 residues. With 2 bases removed from V and 4 bases from J, the gap between germline ends came to 9 bases. Germline V CDR1 and CDR2: ENHRY, SYGVKD. In DNA form, the CDR3 reads TGTGCCATCAGTGAGATTGGGGGGAATCAGCCCCAGCATTTT. Translating gives CAISEIGGNQPQHF.

This chain joins TRBV6-1 and TRBJ2-4; D gene uncertain. V was trimmed by 2 bases and J by 0 bases, leaving 5 bases between them. CDR1 and CDR2 (germline): MNHNS, SASEGT. The CDR3 is 14 amino acids. This CDR3 reads CASSEPLAKNIQYF. CDR3 bases: TGTGCCAGCAGTGAACCCCTAGCCAAAAACATTCAGTACTTC.

On this clone: At the DNA level, this CDR3 is encoded by other sequences in the same sample as well. This rearrangement joins TRBV7-8 to TRBJ2-5; 10 positions match TRBD1. The CDR3 extends over 15 amino acids. V trimming: 2 bases; J trimming: 4 bases; junction bases outside the gene matches: 4. Germline V gene lookup returns CDR1 SGHVS and CDR2 FQNEAQ. The CDR3 region is CASSLRDRGGETQYF. As DNA, the CDR3 is TGTGCCAGCAGCTTAAGGGACAGGGGAGGAGAGACCCAGTACTTC. The full variable domain, in which reference TRBV7-8 and TRBJ2-5 provide the parts outside the CDR3, is GAGVSQSPRYKVAKRGQDVALRCDPISGHVSLFWYQQALGQGPEFLTYFQNEAQLDKSGLPSDRFFAERPEGSVSTLKIQRTQQEDSAVYLCASSLRDRGGETQYFGPGTRLLVL.

The CDR3, as DNA: TGTGCCTGGAGTGTTTGGGGTGGGGAAGCTTTCTTT. Translated, it gives CAWSVWGGEAFF. The chain combines TRBV30 with TRBJ1-1; D ambiguous. V was cut by 0 bases and J by 8 bases, with 10 bases left in between. The germline CDR1 and CDR2 sequences are GTSNPN and SVGIG (reference sequence). The CDR3 loop spans 12 amino acids.

The V and J genes are TRBV6-5 and TRBJ1-1; D might be TRBD1 (6 bases). Germline lookup yields CDR1 MNHEY and CDR2 SVGAGI. This CDR3 comprises 14 residues. V gave up 0 bases and J gave up 4 bases, with 9 bases separating them. Here the CDR3 reads CASSYSRGGTEAFF. The CDR3, as DNA: TGTGCCAGCAGTTACTCGAGGGGGGGCACTGAAGCTTTCTTT.

The CDR3 bases are TGTGCCAGCAGCATCCGGGGGGTAGATACGCAGTATTTT. As protein: CASSIRGVDTQYF. J is TRBJ2-3 and V is TRBV14; 7 nucleotides match TRBD2. J was trimmed by 5 bases and V by 5 bases; bases with no gene match: 4. The germline gives CDR1 SGHDN, CDR2 FVKESK. The CDR3 length is 13 residues.

The J gene is TRBJ1-2, the V gene TRBV29-1; 7 positions match TRBD1. The germline CDR1 and CDR2 sequences are SQVTM and ANQGSEA. After removal of 6 bases from V and 7 bases from J, the junction contained 2 bases not matched to a gene. The CDR3 is 10 residues long. CDR3 residues: CSVGGSGYTF. The CDR3 DNA is TGCAGCGTAGGGGGCAGTGGCTACACCTTC.

V is TRBV4-1 and J is TRBJ1-2; 8 positions match TRBD1. CDR1 is MGHRA, CDR2 YSYEKL, per germline. The CDR3 runs 13 residues. V lost 6 bases to trimming and J lost 8 bases; unmatched junction nucleotides: 8. This CDR3 reads CASSLGQGGGYTF. In DNA, the CDR3 is TGCGCCAGCAGTCTAGGACAGGGCGGGGGCTACACCTTC.

This rearrangement joins TRBV27 to TRBJ1-1; 8 positions agree with TRBD1. This CDR3 is built from 16 residues. Trimming cost V 2 bases and J 0 bases; bases outside gene matches: 5. Germline loops: CDR1 MNHEY, CDR2 SMNVEV (reference sequence). Here the CDR3 reads CASSLMGQVMNTEAFF. The DNA for the CDR3 is TGTGCCAGCAGTTTAATGGGACAGGTCATGAACACTGAAGCTTTCTTT.

The CDR3 bases are TGTGCCAGCAGTGTGGGGAGCGGGGCCTACCAAGAGACCCAGTACTTC. This sequence encodes CASSVGSGAYQETQYF. The genes are TRBV5-4 and TRBJ2-5; 7 bases match TRBD2. J gave up 0 bases and V 5 bases, and 10 bases lay outside the gene matches. Germline CDR1 and CDR2: SGHNT and YYREEE (reference sequence). The length of the CDR3 is 16 residues.

This chain joins TRBV5-6 and TRBJ1-2, with no clear D. Germline V gene lookup returns CDR1 SGHDT and CDR2 YYEEEE. CDR3 length equals 12 residues. V was cut by 0 bases and J by 5 bases, with 5 bases left in between. As DNA, the CDR3 is TGTGCCAGCAGCTTGGAGATTTATGGCTACACCTTC. Encoded protein: CASSLEIYGYTF.

The chain couples TRBV6-5 to TRBJ2-7, with D possibly matching TRBD1 (6 bases). CDR3 length: 12 amino acids. The germline V and J ends were trimmed by 2 bases and 6 bases, with 8 bases remaining between them. Looked up from germline, CDR1 is MNHEY and CDR2 is SVGAGI. CDR3 region: CASSYVGGEQYF. CDR3 nucleotides: TGTGCCAGCAGTTACGTAGGGGGCGAGCAGTACTTC.

The chain employs TRBV2 and TRBJ2-5, with 7 bases matching TRBD2. After removal of 4 bases from V and 2 bases from J, the junction contained 16 bases not matched to a gene. Germline CDR1 and CDR2: SNHLY and FYNNEI. CDR3 length equals 18 residues. CDR3 sequence: CASSGLLGGSGAQETQYF. The CDR3 region has the DNA TGTGCCAGCAGTGGACTTCTTGGGGGGAGCGGGGCTCAAGAGACCCAGTACTTC.

This sequence joins TRBV7-9 and TRBJ1-1; D is undetermined. Germline assignment: CDR1 SEHNR and CDR2 FQNEAQ (reference sequence). There are 13 residues in the CDR3. Trimming left V 5 bases short and J 3 bases short, with 10 bases between. The CDR3 DNA sequence: TGTGCCAGCAGCCGTATGGGGTACACTGAAGCTTTCTTT. The encoded protein is CASSRMGYTEAFF.

This chain joins TRBV5-1 and TRBJ1-4; 10 bases match TRBD1. Germline trimming cut 4 bases from V and 5 bases from J; bases unmatched to any gene: 5. This CDR3 has 15 residues. The germline V gene has CDR1 SGHRS and CDR2 YFSETQ. CDR3 residues: CASSPSGQGNEKLFF. For the CDR3, the DNA is TGCGCCAGCAGCCCCTCGGGACAGGGGAATGAAAAACTGTTTTTT.

The chain is built from TRBV6-6 and TRBJ1-4, with TRBD1 matching over 9 bases. CDR3 size: 16 residues. J was trimmed by 3 bases and V by 6 bases; bases with no gene match: 8. Looked up from germline, CDR1 is MNHNY and CDR2 is SVGAGI (reference sequence). CDR3 nucleotide sequence: TGTGCCAGCAGCTCTAGGACAGGGGCACCTAATGAAAAACTGTTTTTT. It yields the protein CASSSRTGAPNEKLFF.

The genes are TRBV5-5 and TRBJ1-4; D gene unclear. Germline assignment: CDR1 SGHKS and CDR2 YYEKEE (reference sequence). Trimming stripped 4 bases from V and 7 bases from J, with 11 bases between. This CDR3 has 13 residues. CDR3 sequence reads: CASSRGIGEKLFF. The CDR3 nucleotides are TGTGCCAGCAGCCGGGGTATTGGTGAAAAACTGTTTTTT.

The chain couples TRBV5-8 to TRBJ1-2; a weak D match, TRBD1 (5 bases). Germline V lookup: CDR1 SGHTS, CDR2 YDEGEE. V lost 5 bases and J 2 bases, leaving 13 bases between the germline ends. The CDR3 runs to 14 residues. Here the CDR3 DNA reads TGTGCCAGCAGATCCCGCAGGGAAAACTATGGCTACACCTTC. Its protein product is CASRSRRENYGYTF.

The chain uses TRBV29-1 and TRBJ2-2, with 8 bases that match TRBD1. V was clipped by 3 bases and J by 2 bases; unmatched bases: 2. CDR3 size: 14 residues. CDR1 and CDR2 from the germline V gene are SQVTM and ANQGSEA. The CDR3 bases are TGCAGCGTTGACAGGGGGCGAAACACCGGGGAGCTGTTTTTT. Translated: CSVDRGRNTGELFF.

The chain couples TRBV6-1 to TRBJ1-5, with a possible D match to TRBD1 (5 bases). The CDR3 length is 14 residues. Germline V CDR1 and CDR2: MNHNS, SASEGT. Trimming pared 3 bases from V and 5 bases from J, leaving 11 bases between. The CDR3 nucleotides are TGTGCCAGCAGTGAGTTCAGGGAAGATCAGCCCCAGCATTTT. Translating it yields CASSEFREDQPQHF.

The J gene is TRBJ2-2, the V gene TRBV30; D uncertain. CDR3 length equals 12 residues. Germline CDR1 and CDR2: GTSNPN and SVGIG (reference sequence). Trimming removed 2 bases from V and 3 bases from J, with 4 bases in between. The CDR3 nucleotides read TGTGCCTGGAGTTCCTACACCGGGGAGCTGTTTTTT. Residues: CAWSSYTGELFF.

This sequence joins TRBV7-9 and TRBJ1-1, with 9 bases aligning to TRBD1. Trimming cost V 3 bases and J 3 bases; bases outside gene matches: 8. The CDR3 runs to 16 residues. CDR1 is SEHNR, CDR2 FQNEAQ, per germline (reference sequence). The CDR3 bases are TGTGCCAGCAGCTTCTACCTCGACAGGGGGTACACTGAAGCTTTCTTT. Encoded protein: CASSFYLDRGYTEAFF. The entire variable domain, with the rest obtained from reference TRBV7-9 and TRBJ1-1, is as follows: DTGVSQNPRHKITKRGQNVTFRCDPISEHNRLYWYRQTLGQGPEFLTYFQNEAQLEKSRLLSDRFSAERPKGSFSTLEIQRTEQGDSAMYLCASSFYLDRGYTEAFFGQGTRLTVV.

The chain is built from TRBV27 and TRBJ1-1; TRBD1 matches at 7 bases. V lost 0 bases to trimming and J lost 5 bases; unmatched junction nucleotides: 9. CDR3 length: 16 amino acids. CDR1 is MNHEY, CDR2 SMNVEV, per germline (reference sequence). CDR3 in DNA: TGTGCCAGCAGTTTATCAATTCAACAGGGGTTGACTGAAGCTTTCTTT. Amino acids: CASSLSIQQGLTEAFF.

The V gene is TRBV15, the J gene TRBJ1-2; 8 bases are shared with TRBD1. This CDR3 contains 16 residues. V lost 0 bases and J lost 8; bases outside the gene matches: 11. The germline CDR1 and CDR2 sequences are LNHNV and YYDKDF (reference sequence). The CDR3 region has the DNA TGTGCCACCAGCAGAGATCGCGGCAGGGGGCTTCTCGGCTACACCTTC. Residues: CATSRDRGRGLLGYTF.

The chain links TRBV30 to TRBJ1-4; no clear D gene. The ends were cut back, 2 bases at V and 6 bases at J, with 7 bases in the middle. CDR3 length: 12 residues. Looked up from germline, CDR1 is GTSNPN and CDR2 is SVGIG (reference sequence). CDR3 nucleotide sequence: TGTGCCTGGAGTCCCCAATATGAAAAACTGTTTTTT. Its protein product is CAWSPQYEKLFF.

The CDR3 DNA reads as TGTGCCAGCAGCCCGGCACCGGGACAGGGGGAAAAACTGTTTTTT. The encoded protein is CASSPAPGQGEKLFF. The chain couples TRBV9 to TRBJ1-4; 10 nucleotides agree with TRBD1. This CDR3 is built from 15 residues. Germline CDR1 reads SGDLS; CDR2 reads YYNGEE. V was clipped by 4 bases and J by 8 bases; unmatched bases: 8.